The next 10 T cell receptor beta chains were all read from a single sample in a study of OX40 agonist ivuxolimab in advanced cancers. The protocol used for the library was the immunoSEQ multiplex PCR assay. Held by TCRdb, this immuneACCESS table contains in-frame sequences only and omits some clones. Under half of the omission traces to an unresolved V gene where checked; the cause of the rest is unknown. Within this sample are under 70,000 clones, with roughly 88% of them counted one time only. The top ten constitute approximately 1.1% of the sample. Sequenced material: CD4+ or CD8+ T cells sorted from blood, taken in a trial of the OX40 agonist ivuxolimab. Every receptor here comes from an adult with an advanced solid tumor such as melanoma, head and neck, liver or kidney cancer.

The chain joins TRBV5-1 to TRBJ2-5, with TRBD2 matching over 9 bases. This CDR3 comprises 16 residues. Trimming took 0 bases from V and 0 from J; bases not matched to a gene: 3. Germline lookup yields CDR1 SGHRS and CDR2 YFSETQ. The DNA of the CDR3 is TGCGCCAGCAGCTTGGGACTAGCGGATTACCAAGAGACCCAGTACTTC. Translation: CASSLGLADYQETQYF.

This chain connects TRBV2 to TRBJ2-3; TRBD1 matches at 9 bases. Germline values: CDR1 SNHLY, CDR2 FYNNEI. The CDR3 covers 16 residues. Trimming removed 6 bases from V and 2 bases from J; junction bases left unmatched: 9. The CDR3 sequence: CASSQQGAPNTDTQYF. In DNA, the CDR3 is TGTGCCAGCAGCCAACAGGGGGCGCCTAACACAGATACGCAGTATTTT.

This CDR3 is CASRWAGGSGELFF. The CDR3 nucleotides are TGTGCCAGCCGGTGGGCAGGGGGCTCCGGGGAGCTGTTTTTT. This chain connects TRBV28 to TRBJ2-2; TRBD1 aligns across 8 bases. This CDR3 contains 14 residues. The V gene end was trimmed by 8 bases and the J gene end by 6 bases; junction bases not matched to a gene: 8. Germline V gene data show CDR1 as MDHEN and CDR2 as SYDVKM.

The rearrangement joins TRBV9 to TRBJ2-2; 12 nucleotides match TRBD2. Germline V gene lookup returns CDR1 SGDLS and CDR2 YYNGEE. With 0 bases clipped from V and 4 bases from J, the junction kept 10 bases outside the gene matches. The CDR3 sequence is 19 residues long. The CDR3 region is CASSVGLAGEKFPTGELFF. CDR3 coding DNA: TGTGCCAGCAGCGTAGGACTAGCGGGAGAGAAATTTCCCACCGGGGAGCTGTTTTTT.

The chain combines TRBV28 with TRBJ2-1; tentative D call: TRBD2 (6 bases). The CDR3 runs to 16 residues. Trimming shortened V by 3 bases and J by 7 bases, and 19 bases separated the two germline ends. CDR1 and CDR2 from the germline V gene are MDHEN and SYDVKM. CDR3 in DNA: TGTGCCAGCAGTTTCCCCTACTTGGGGGGTCAAAATGAGCAGTTCTTC. It is translated as CASSFPYLGGQNEQFF.

The chain recombines TRBV28 with TRBJ2-7; 8 bases agree with TRBD1. Trimming at V came to 10 bases and at J to 2 bases, leaving 7 bases not matched to a gene. The CDR3 runs to 13 residues. Germline V gives CDR1 MDHEN, CDR2 SYDVKM. CDR3 region: CATTGTGPYEQYF. The CDR3 region has the DNA TGTGCCACCACCGGGACAGGACCCTACGAGCAGTACTTC.

J is TRBJ2-3 and V is TRBV2; no firm D call. The germline V and J ends were trimmed by 6 bases and 2 bases, with 9 bases remaining between them. The CDR3 length is 13 residues. CDR1 and CDR2 (germline): SNHLY, FYNNEI. In DNA form, the CDR3 reads TGTGCCAGCAGGCCCGGCACCACAGATACGCAGTATTTT. Translating it yields CASRPGTTDTQYF.

The J gene is TRBJ1-2, the V gene TRBV28, with a tentative D call TRBD1 (6 bases). The V end lost 1 base, the J end lost 1 base, and 10 bases lay between the germline ends. Germline lookup yields CDR1 MDHEN and CDR2 SYDVKM. This CDR3 comprises 15 residues. The CDR3, as DNA: TGTGCCAGCAGTTTATACAGGGATGGTAACTATGGCTACACCTTC. Translating it yields CASSLYRDGNYGYTF.

This chain connects TRBV10-3 to TRBJ1-2, with D possibly being TRBD1 (6 bases). V lost 4 bases, J lost 6 bases, and 15 bases lay in between. Germline assignment: CDR1 ENHRY and CDR2 SYGVKD. The CDR3 has 14 amino acids. The CDR3 region has the DNA TGTGCCATCAGTGCCGGGGGCGATGGGAATGGCTACACCTTC. Its translation is CAISAGGDGNGYTF.

This clone was counted a few times. This rearrangement joins TRBV19 to TRBJ2-6, with D unresolved. Germline values: CDR1 LNHDA, CDR2 SQIVND (reference sequence). The CDR3 covers 15 residues. Between the trimmed V and J ends, which lost 7 bases and 0 bases, there was a span of 10 bases. The CDR3 here is CASKDDYSGANVLTF. DNA for the CDR3: TGTGCCAGTAAGGACGATTACTCTGGGGCCAACGTCCTGACTTTC.